The 18 T cell receptor beta chains below come from one sample, sequenced in a study of T cell repertoires in cytomegalovirus infection. Each CDR3 protein is one row after TCRdb ran MiXCR on the reads. The table lists about 450,000 distinct CDR3 sequences, 30% to 40% of them singletons. The specimen sequenced was PBMCs. These receptors came from a human donor in good health (CMV status not recorded). Some clones in this sample may be carry-over from other donors' samples.

The chain couples TRBV28 to TRBJ2-2, with 9 bases identical to TRBD1. V lost 3 bases to trimming and J lost 4 bases; unmatched junction nucleotides: 3. The CDR3 runs to 15 residues. CDR1 is MDHEN and CDR2 is SYDVKM in the germline V gene. The chain's CDR3 is CASSFVQGATGELFF. DNA for the CDR3: TGTGCCAGCAGTTTTGTACAGGGGGCCACCGGGGAGCTGTTTTTT.

Note on this clonotype: Since a much larger clone is just one base distant, this may be a read error. The genes are TRBV7-9 and TRBJ1-2, with no clear D. CDR1 is SEHNR and CDR2 is FQNEAQ in the germline V gene (reference sequence). The CDR3 sequence is 15 residues long. The CDR3 loop is CARSLEQSANYGYTF. The CDR3 nucleotides are TGTGCCAGAAGCTTAGAGCAGTCAGCTAACTATGGCTACACCTTC.

The CDR3 DNA follows: TGTGCCAGCAGCCACCGCAGGGAGGGAAAGGCTGGAAACACCATATATTTT. It yields the protein CASSHRREGKAGNTIYF. The V and J genes are TRBV7-2 and TRBJ1-3; tentative D call: TRBD1 (5 bases). Germline V gene lookup returns CDR1 SGHTA and CDR2 FQGNSA. V lost 5 bases and J lost 2, with 19 bases in between. The CDR3 runs to 17 residues.

V gene TRBV4-2 combines with J gene TRBJ1-4; no reliable D call. The V end lost 5 bases, the J end lost 7 bases, and 5 bases lay between the germline ends. The CDR3 loop spans 11 amino acids. Germline-derived CDR1 and CDR2 are LGHNA and YNFKEQ. CDR3 sequence (DNA): TGTGCCAGCAGCGCCCTTGAAAAACTGTTTTTT. It specifies CASSALEKLFF.

The chain has TRBV4-1 and TRBJ2-3; D unresolved. CDR3 length equals 14 residues. Looked up from germline, CDR1 is MGHRA and CDR2 is YSYEKL. Trimming removed 0 bases at V and 3 bases at J, with 7 bases between. The CDR3 DNA follows: TGCGCCAGCAGCCAAGACGCTGTGACAGATACGCAGTATTTT. As protein: CASSQDAVTDTQYF.

This clonotype was counted between two and nine times. In DNA form, the CDR3 reads TGTGCCAGCATGCAAGGGCTTGGATATAATTCACCCCTCCACTTT. Protein product: CASMQGLGYNSPLHF. The gene calls are TRBV12-3 or TRBV12-4 and TRBJ1-6; the D is unclear. The V end was cut by 7 bases, the J end by 4 bases, with 14 bases between. This CDR3 spans 15 amino acids.

This clonotype was counted ten times or more. CDR3 loop: CASIPQQGLFYEQYF. DNA for the CDR3: TGTGCCAGCATCCCCCAACAGGGGCTCTTCTACGAGCAGTACTTC. V gene TRBV28 combines with J gene TRBJ2-7; 7 nucleotides line up with TRBD1. In germline, CDR1 is MDHEN, CDR2 SYDVKM. The V gene end was trimmed by 7 bases and the J gene end by 3 bases; junction bases not matched to a gene: 12. CDR3 length: 15 amino acids. The whole variable domain, filled in from reference TRBV28 and TRBJ2-7, reads DVKVTQSSRYLVKRTGEKVFLECVQDMDHENMFWYRQDPGLGLRLIYFSYDVKMKEKGDIPEGYSVSREKKERFSLILESASTNQTSMYLCASIPQQGLFYEQYFGPGTRLTVT.

The chain links TRBV6-2 or TRBV6-3 to TRBJ2-3, with D maybe TRBD2 (5 bases). Trimming removed 6 bases at V and 6 bases at J, with 16 bases between. Germline-derived CDR1 and CDR2 are MNHEY and SVGEGT. CDR3 size: 14 residues. CDR3 region: CASRKGGRGDTQYF. CDR3 nucleotide sequence: TGTGCCAGCAGGAAGGGTGGGCGCGGGGATACGCAGTATTTT.

Turning to this clonotype: At one end, the junction sequence differs from germline, possibly due to a read error. V gene TRBV7-2 combines with J gene TRBJ2-7; TRBD1 agrees at 11 bases. The length of the CDR3 is 15 residues. Germline V gives CDR1 SGHTA, CDR2 FQGNSA. The CDR3 loop is CDSSLGGQGAGEQYF. The CDR3, as DNA: TGTGACAGCAGCTTAGGCGGACAGGGGGCAGGGGAGCAGTACTTC. The whole variable domain, filled in from reference TRBV7-2 and TRBJ2-7, reads GAGVSQSPSNKVTEKGKDVELRCDPISGHTALYWYRQSLGQGLEFLIYFQGNSAPDKSGLPSDRFSAERTGGSVSTLTIQRTQQEDSAVYLCDSSLGGQGAGEQYFGPGTRLTVT.

The sample holds a few counts of this clonotype. J is TRBJ2-7 and V is TRBV2, with D maybe TRBD2 (6 bases). The CDR3 totals 15 residues. From germline, CDR1 is SNHLY and CDR2 FYNNEI. Trimming shortened V by 8 bases and J by 6 bases, and 23 bases separated the two germline ends. As DNA, the CDR3 is TGTGCCAGCTATTTCGACGGGGGTTCACCCCCCGAGCAGTACTTC. Protein: CASYFDGGSPPEQYF.

This clonotype has a single count. This chain connects TRBV6-6 to TRBJ1-4, with no clear D. This CDR3 spans 14 amino acids. The V end lost 8 bases, the J end lost 8 bases, and 18 bases lay between the germline ends. The germline V gene encodes CDR1 MNHNY and CDR2 SVGAGI (reference sequence). CDR3 protein: CASLMAAGGEKLFF. The CDR3 coding sequence is TGTGCCAGCCTGATGGCGGCTGGAGGAGAAAAACTGTTTTTT.

The chain couples TRBV11-1 to TRBJ2-4; maybe TRBD2 (5 bases). This CDR3 spans 16 amino acids. V was trimmed by 4 bases and J by 0 bases, leaving 13 bases between them. Germline CDR1 SGHAT, CDR2 FQDESV (reference sequence). CDR3 protein: CASSSNQGRAKNIQYF. The CDR3 DNA reads TGTGCCAGCAGCTCCAACCAAGGGAGAGCCAAAAACATTCAGTACTTC.

This clonotype has at least ten counts. The chain employs TRBV19 and TRBJ1-5; no firm D call. V dropped 7 bases and J dropped 0 bases, with 10 bases sitting between them. Germline V gene data show CDR1 as LNHDA and CDR2 as SQIVND (reference sequence). The CDR3 runs 14 residues. CDR3: CASKTDPSNQPQHF. CDR3 in DNA: TGTGCCAGTAAAACAGACCCTAGCAATCAGCCCCAGCATTTT.

As to this clonotype: This clone may be a read error of a much larger clone one base away. The CDR3 DNA is TGTGCCAGCAGCTTAGAGTGGCAGGGAAAAATGTTTTTT. This sequence encodes CASSLEWQGKMFF. This chain links TRBV7-8 with TRBJ1-4, with D maybe TRBD1 (5 bases). The CDR3 has 13 residues. Germline V CDR1 and CDR2: SGHVS, FQNEAQ.

This clonotype was counted at least ten times. The chain recombines TRBV20-1 with TRBJ1-5; D possibly corresponds to TRBD1 (6 bases). V shed 6 bases and J shed 4 bases, with 19 bases lying between them. The germline gives CDR1 DFQATT, CDR2 SNEGSKA (reference sequence). The CDR3 covers 15 residues. The CDR3 protein is CSARGGGFGNQPQHF. As DNA, the CDR3 is TGCAGTGCCAGGGGAGGGGGGTTCGGGAATCAGCCCCAGCATTTT.

This sequence joins TRBV19 and TRBJ2-7, with TRBD2 matching over 7 bases. The CDR3 sequence is 15 residues long. J gave up 7 bases and V 5 bases, and 14 bases lay outside the gene matches. The V gene's germline CDR1 is LNHDA and CDR2 SQIVND (reference sequence). CDR3: CASSQARAGPGEQYF. In DNA, the CDR3 is TGTGCCAGTAGTCAGGCCCGAGCGGGGCCGGGTGAGCAGTACTTC.

This clonotype was seen once. At one of its ends the junction is not consistent with the germline gene, which may arise from a read error. The chain is built from TRBV19 and TRBJ1-2; 12 bases map to TRBD1. The CDR3 runs to 13 residues. Per the germline V gene, CDR1 is LNHDA and CDR2 is SQIVND (reference sequence). CDR3 DNA sequence: TGTGCCAGCCGCGGGACAGGGGGCTTCGGCTACTCCTTC. Its translation: CASRGTGGFGYSF.

This clonotype was counted ten times or more. The chain has TRBV7-8 and TRBJ2-1, with D perhaps TRBD1 or TRBD2 (5 bases each). From germline, CDR1 is SGHVS and CDR2 FQNEAQ. Trimming cost V 0 bases and J 0 bases, with 12 bases left between them. The CDR3 spans 17 residues. CDR3 amino acids: CASSLAPAGSSYNEQFF. In DNA, the CDR3 is TGTGCCAGCAGCTTAGCCCCGGCAGGGAGCTCCTACAATGAGCAGTTCTTC.